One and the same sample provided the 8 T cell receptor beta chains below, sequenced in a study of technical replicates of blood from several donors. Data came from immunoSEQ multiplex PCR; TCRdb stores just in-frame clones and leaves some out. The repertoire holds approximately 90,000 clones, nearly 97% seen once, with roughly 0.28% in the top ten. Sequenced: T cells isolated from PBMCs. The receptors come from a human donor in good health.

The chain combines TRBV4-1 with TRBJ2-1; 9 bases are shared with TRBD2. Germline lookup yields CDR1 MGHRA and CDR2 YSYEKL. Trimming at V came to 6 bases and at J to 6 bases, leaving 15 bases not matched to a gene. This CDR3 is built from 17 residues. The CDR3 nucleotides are TGCGCCAGCAGGGAGATTAGCGGGGGCCTGATGTTCAATGAGCAGTTCTTC. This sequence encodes CASREISGGLMFNEQFF.

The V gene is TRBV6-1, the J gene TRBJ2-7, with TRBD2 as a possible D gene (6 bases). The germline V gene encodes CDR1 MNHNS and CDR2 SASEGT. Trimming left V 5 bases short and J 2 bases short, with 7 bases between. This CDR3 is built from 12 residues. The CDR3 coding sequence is TGTGCCAGCAGTCGGGGGACCTACGAGCAGTACTTC. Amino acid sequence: CASSRGTYEQYF.

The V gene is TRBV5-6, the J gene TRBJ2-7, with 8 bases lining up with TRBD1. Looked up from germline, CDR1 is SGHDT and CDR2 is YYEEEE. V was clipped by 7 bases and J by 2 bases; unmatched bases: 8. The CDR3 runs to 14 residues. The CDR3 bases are TGTGCCAGCTTTCGAGGGACAGGCACCTACGAGCAGTACTTC. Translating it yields CASFRGTGTYEQYF.

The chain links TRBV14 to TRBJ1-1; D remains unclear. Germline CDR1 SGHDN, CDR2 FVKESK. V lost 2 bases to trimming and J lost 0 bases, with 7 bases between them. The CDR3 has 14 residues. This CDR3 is CASSQFFMNTEAFF. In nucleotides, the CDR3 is TGTGCCAGCAGCCAATTCTTTATGAACACTGAAGCTTTCTTT. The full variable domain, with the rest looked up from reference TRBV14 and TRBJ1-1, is EAGVTQFPSHSVIEKGQTVTLRCDPISGHDNLYWYRRVMGKEIKFLLHFVKESKQDESGMPNNRFLAERTGGTYSTLKVQPAELEDSGVYFCASSQFFMNTEAFFGQGTRLTVV.

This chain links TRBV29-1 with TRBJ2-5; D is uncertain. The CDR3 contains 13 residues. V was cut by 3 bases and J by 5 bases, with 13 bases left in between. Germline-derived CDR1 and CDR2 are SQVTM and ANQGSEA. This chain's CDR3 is CSVEEIFSETQYF. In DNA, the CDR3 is TGCAGCGTTGAGGAGATTTTTTCGGAGACCCAGTACTTC.

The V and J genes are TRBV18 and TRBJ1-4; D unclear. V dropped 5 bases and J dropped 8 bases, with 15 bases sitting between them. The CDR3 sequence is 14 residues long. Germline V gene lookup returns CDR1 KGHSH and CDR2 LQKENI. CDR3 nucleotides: TGTGCCAGCTCATCCGACCTGAGGAGGGAAAAACTGTTTTTT. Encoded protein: CASSSDLRREKLFF.

In DNA, the CDR3 is TGTGCCAGTTTGGACAGAACAAAACAGCCCCAGCATTTT. It codes for CASLDRTKQPQHF. The chain has TRBV28 and TRBJ1-5; a possible D gene is TRBD1 (6 bases). The CDR3 extends over 13 amino acids. Germline V gene lookup returns CDR1 MDHEN and CDR2 SYDVKM. V lost 9 bases, J lost 7 bases, and 16 bases lay in between.

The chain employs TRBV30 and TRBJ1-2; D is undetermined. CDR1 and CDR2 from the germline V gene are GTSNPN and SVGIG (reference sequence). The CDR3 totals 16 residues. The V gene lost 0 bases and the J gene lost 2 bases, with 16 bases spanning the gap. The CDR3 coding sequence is TGTGCCTGGAGTGTTTCTTGGGAGCTCTGGAACTATGGCTACACCTTC. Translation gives CAWSVSWELWNYGYTF.